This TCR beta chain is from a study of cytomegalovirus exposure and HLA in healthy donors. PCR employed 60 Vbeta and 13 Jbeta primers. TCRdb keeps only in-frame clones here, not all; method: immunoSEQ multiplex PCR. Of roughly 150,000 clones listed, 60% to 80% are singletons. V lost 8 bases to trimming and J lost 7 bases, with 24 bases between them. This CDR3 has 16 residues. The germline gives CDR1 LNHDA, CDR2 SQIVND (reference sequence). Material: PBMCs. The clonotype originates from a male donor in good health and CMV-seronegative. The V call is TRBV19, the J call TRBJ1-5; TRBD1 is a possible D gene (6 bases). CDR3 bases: TGTGCCAGTTCCCGACAGGATGGGCGGATGAGACAGCCCCAGCATTTT. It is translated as CASSRQDGRMRQPQHF.